This TCR beta chain was documented in a study of T-cell memory formation after mild COVID-19. Study-wide results and caveats: Memory from before infection featured some responding clones, which suggests cross-reactive memory joined.

TCRdb re-called the 5' RACE reads with MiXCR, one entry per CDR3 protein. Altogether 390,000 or so distinct CDR3 sequences are present, 15% to 20% being singletons, with the ten largest covering roughly 21%. CDR1 and CDR2 from the germline V gene are SGHTA and FQGNSA. The ends were cut back, 3 bases at V and 9 bases at J, with 12 bases in the middle. This CDR3 contains 14 residues. This clonotype was seen a few times. Its antigen is not identified. V and J are TRBV7-2 and TRBJ1-6; D not resolved. The sequence was collected from a man aged 18 to 30 who had mild COVID-19 (a few samples of this study predate the infection). Cell type and time point are not known. The sequenced material came from PBMCs or a T cell subset sorted from them (not recorded which). The CDR3 nucleotides are TGTGCCAGCAGCTTTCAAGGGTTCTTTTCACCCCTCCACTTT. This codes for CASSFQGFFSPLHF.